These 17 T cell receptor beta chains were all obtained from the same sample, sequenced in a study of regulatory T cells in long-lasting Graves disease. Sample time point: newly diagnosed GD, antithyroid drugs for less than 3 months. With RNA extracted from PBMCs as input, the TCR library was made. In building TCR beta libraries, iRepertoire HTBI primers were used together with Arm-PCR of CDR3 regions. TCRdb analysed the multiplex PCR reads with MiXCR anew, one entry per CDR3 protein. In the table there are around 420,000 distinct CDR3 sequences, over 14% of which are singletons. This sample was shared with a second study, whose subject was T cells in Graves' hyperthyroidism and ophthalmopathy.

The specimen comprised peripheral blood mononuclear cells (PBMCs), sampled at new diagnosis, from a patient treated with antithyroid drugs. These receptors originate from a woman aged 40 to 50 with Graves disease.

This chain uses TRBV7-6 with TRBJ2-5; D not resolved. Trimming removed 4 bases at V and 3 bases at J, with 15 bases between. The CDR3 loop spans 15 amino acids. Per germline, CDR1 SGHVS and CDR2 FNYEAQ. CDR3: CASSSPSLSKETQYF. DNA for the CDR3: TGTGCCAGCAGCTCCCCTTCGCTATCCAAAGAGACCCAGTACTTC.

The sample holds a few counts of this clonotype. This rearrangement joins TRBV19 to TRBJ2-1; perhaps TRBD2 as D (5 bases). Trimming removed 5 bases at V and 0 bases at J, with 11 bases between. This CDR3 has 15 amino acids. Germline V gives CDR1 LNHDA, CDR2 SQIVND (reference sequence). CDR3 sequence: CASSYSVSSYNEQFF. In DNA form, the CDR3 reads TGTGCCAGTAGTTATAGCGTGAGCTCCTACAATGAGCAGTTCTTC.

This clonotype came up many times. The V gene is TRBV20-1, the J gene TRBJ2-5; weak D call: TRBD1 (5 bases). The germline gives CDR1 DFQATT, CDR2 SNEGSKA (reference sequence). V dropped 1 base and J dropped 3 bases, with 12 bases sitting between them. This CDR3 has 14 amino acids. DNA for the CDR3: TGCAGTGCTAGAGGAGACAGATTAAAAGAGACCCAGTACTTC. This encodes CSARGDRLKETQYF.

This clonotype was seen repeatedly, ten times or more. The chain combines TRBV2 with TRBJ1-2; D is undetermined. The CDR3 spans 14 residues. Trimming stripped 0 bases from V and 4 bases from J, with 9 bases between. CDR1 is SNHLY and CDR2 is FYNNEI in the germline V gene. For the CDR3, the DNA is TGTGCCAGCAGTGAAGCGGGAGGACGCTATGGCTACACCTTC. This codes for CASSEAGGRYGYTF.

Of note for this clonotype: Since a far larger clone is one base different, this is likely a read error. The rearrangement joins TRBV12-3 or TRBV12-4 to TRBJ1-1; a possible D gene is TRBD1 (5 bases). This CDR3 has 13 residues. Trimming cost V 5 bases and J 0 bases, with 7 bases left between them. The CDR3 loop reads CASSDRMNTEAFF. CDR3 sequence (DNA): TGTGCCAGCAGTGACAGAATGAACACTGAAGCTTTCTTT.

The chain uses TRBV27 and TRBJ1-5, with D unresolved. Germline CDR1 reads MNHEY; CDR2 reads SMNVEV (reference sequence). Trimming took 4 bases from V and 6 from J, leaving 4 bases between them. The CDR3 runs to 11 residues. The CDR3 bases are TGTGCCAGCAGTTGCCCTCAGCCCCAGCATTTT. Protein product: CASSCPQPQHF.

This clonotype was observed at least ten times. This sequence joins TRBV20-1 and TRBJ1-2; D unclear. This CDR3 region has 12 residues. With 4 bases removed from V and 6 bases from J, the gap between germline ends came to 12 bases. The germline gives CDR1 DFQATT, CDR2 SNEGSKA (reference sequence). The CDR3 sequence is CSANYVGNGYTF. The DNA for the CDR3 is TGCAGTGCTAACTATGTTGGAAATGGCTACACCTTC.

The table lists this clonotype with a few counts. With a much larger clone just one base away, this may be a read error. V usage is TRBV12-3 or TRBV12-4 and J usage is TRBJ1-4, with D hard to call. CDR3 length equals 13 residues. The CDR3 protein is CAGSLGLNEKLFF. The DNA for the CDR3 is TGTGCCGGCAGTTTAGGTTTAAATGAAAAACTGTTTTTT.

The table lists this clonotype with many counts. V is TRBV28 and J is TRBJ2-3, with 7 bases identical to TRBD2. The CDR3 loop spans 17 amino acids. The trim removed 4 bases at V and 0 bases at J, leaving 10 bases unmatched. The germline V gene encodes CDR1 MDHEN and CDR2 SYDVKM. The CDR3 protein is CASSSLIEGGSTDTQYF. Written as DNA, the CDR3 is TGTGCCAGCAGTTCTCTAATTGAGGGAGGGAGCACAGATACGCAGTATTTT.

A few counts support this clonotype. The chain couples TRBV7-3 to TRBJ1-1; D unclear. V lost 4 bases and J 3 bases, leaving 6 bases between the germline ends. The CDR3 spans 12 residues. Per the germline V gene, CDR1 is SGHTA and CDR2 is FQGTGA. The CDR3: CASSSRDTEAFF. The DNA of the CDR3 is TGTGCCAGCAGCTCTAGGGACACTGAAGCTTTCTTT.

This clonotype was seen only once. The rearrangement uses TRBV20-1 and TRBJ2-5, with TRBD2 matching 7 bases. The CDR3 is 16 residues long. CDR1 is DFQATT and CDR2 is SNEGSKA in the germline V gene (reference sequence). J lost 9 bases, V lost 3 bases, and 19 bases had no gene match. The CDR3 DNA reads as TGCAGTGCTAGTGATGGAGGGTTAGCGGGTAGAGGGGCCCAGTACTTC. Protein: CSASDGGLAGRGAQYF.

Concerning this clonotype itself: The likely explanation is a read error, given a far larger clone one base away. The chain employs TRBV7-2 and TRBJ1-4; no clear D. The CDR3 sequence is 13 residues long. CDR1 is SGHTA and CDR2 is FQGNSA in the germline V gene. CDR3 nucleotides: TGTGCCGGCAGCCCAATCCGGGCCCCAAAACTGTTTTTT. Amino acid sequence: CAGSPIRAPKLFF.

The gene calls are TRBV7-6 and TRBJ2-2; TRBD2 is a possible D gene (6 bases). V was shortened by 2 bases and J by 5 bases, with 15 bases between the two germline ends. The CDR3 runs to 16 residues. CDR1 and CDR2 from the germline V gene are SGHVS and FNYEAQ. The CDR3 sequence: CASSLPGGAGTGELFF. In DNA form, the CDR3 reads TGTGCCAGCAGCTTACCCGGCGGGGCGGGGACCGGGGAGCTGTTTTTT.

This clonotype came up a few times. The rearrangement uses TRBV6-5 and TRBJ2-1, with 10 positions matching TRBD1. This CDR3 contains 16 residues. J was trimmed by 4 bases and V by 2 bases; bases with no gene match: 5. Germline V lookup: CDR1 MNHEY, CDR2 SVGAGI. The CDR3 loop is CASSYADRGIYNEQFF. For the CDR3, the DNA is TGTGCCAGCAGTTACGCGGACAGGGGGATTTACAATGAGCAGTTCTTC.

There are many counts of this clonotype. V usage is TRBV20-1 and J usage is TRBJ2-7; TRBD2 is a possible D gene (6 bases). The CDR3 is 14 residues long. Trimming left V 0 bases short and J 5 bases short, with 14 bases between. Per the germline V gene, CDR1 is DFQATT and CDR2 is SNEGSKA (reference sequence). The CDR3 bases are TGCAGTGCTAGAGATCCCGGGAGAGTCGACGAGCAGTACTTC. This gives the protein CSARDPGRVDEQYF.

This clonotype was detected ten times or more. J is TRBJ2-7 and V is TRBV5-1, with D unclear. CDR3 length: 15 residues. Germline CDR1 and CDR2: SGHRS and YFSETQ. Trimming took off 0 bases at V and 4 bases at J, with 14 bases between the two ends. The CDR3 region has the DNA TGCGCCAGCAGCTTGGTTGGGCAGGAGAATTACGAGCAGTACTTC. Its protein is CASSLVGQENYEQYF.

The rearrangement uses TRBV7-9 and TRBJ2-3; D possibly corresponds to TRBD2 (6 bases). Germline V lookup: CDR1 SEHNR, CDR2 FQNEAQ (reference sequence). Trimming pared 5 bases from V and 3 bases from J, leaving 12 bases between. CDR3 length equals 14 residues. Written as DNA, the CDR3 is TGTGCCAGCAGCGCCGGGACTGGGACAGATACGCAGTATTTT. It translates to CASSAGTGTDTQYF.